These 22 T cell receptor beta chains originate from one sample sequenced in a study of T cells after yellow fever vaccination. MiXCR, run by TCRdb on the 5' RACE reads, gives a single entry per CDR3 protein. The table has 360,000 or so distinct CDR3 sequences, roughly 10% seen once. Sequenced here: PBMCs, sampled on the day of the first yellow fever vaccination. The receptors originated from a man aged 18-30 years who received the YFV17D yellow fever vaccine.

This clonotype showed up just a few times. This chain uses TRBV6-1 with TRBJ1-4; D gene unclear. V shed 0 bases and J shed 3 bases, with 8 bases lying between them. Germline values: CDR1 MNHNS, CDR2 SASEGT. This CDR3 has 15 residues. CDR3 nucleotide sequence: TGTGCCAGCAGTGAAGCCCCGGAGGCTAATGAAAAACTGTTTTTT. This gives the protein CASSEAPEANEKLFF.

The V and J genes are TRBV5-8 and TRBJ2-4; D is unresolved. This CDR3 region has 16 residues. Trimming removed 4 bases at V and 0 bases at J, with 14 bases between. Germline V gene sequence: CDR1 SGHTS, CDR2 YDEGEE. CDR3 loop: CASSTDLSIAKNIQYF. CDR3 coding DNA: TGTGCCAGCAGCACAGACTTAAGTATAGCCAAAAACATTCAGTACTTC.

The CDR3 sequence: CASSPRDSGQETQYF. In nucleotides, the CDR3 is TGTGCCAGCAGCCCCCGGGACAGCGGACAAGAGACCCAGTACTTC. The V and J genes are TRBV7-9 and TRBJ2-5; 7 bases match TRBD1. V was clipped by 5 bases and J by 2 bases; unmatched bases: 8. This CDR3 comprises 15 residues. Germline V gives CDR1 SEHNR, CDR2 FQNEAQ (reference sequence).

This clonotype was detected a few times. The chain couples TRBV5-1 to TRBJ2-7, with 10 bases that match TRBD1. The CDR3 spans 14 residues. CDR1 is SGHRS and CDR2 is YFSETQ in the germline V gene. The J segment lost 2 bases and the V segment lost 3 bases, leaving 2 bases of the junction unmatched. The CDR3 region has the DNA TGCGCCAGCAGCTCCGGGACAGGGGCCTACGAGCAGTACTTC. Its translation: CASSSGTGAYEQYF.

This clonotype has just a few counts. This chain uses TRBV4-2 with TRBJ2-1, with 15 bases matching TRBD2. Trimming at V came to 3 bases and at J to 4 bases, leaving 4 bases not matched to a gene. Germline V gene lookup returns CDR1 LGHNA and CDR2 YNFKEQ. The length of the CDR3 is 17 residues. The CDR3 protein is CASSQGLAGGEYNEQFF. The CDR3 DNA is TGTGCCAGCAGCCAGGGACTAGCGGGGGGCGAATACAATGAGCAGTTCTTC.

This clonotype occurred a few times. The rearrangement joins TRBV7-2 to TRBJ2-5, with 7 bases matching TRBD2. CDR3 length: 14 residues. Germline values: CDR1 SGHTA, CDR2 FQGNSA. V lost 5 bases to trimming and J lost 7 bases; unmatched junction nucleotides: 10. The CDR3 sequence is CASSAQGLEATQYF. The CDR3 coding sequence is TGTGCCAGCAGCGCGCAAGGACTAGAAGCGACCCAGTACTTC.

The chain recombines TRBV5-6 with TRBJ2-5, with a possible D match to TRBD2 (6 bases). Germline V CDR1 and CDR2: SGHDT, YYEEEE. The germline V and J ends were trimmed by 0 bases and 4 bases, with 13 bases remaining between them. This CDR3 has 15 amino acids. CDR3: CASSLGTPGGETQYF. The CDR3 DNA follows: TGTGCCAGCAGCTTGGGGACACCCGGGGGAGAGACCCAGTACTTC.

This clonotype was counted many times. This chain joins TRBV6-2 or TRBV6-3 and TRBJ1-5; D not resolved. Between the trimmed V and J ends, which lost 6 bases and 4 bases, there was a span of 10 bases. In germline, CDR1 is MNHEY, CDR2 SVGEGT. The CDR3 extends over 13 amino acids. The CDR3 sequence: CASRFAGNQPQHF. CDR3 coding DNA: TGTGCCAGCAGATTTGCGGGAAATCAGCCCCAGCATTTT.

The chain recombines TRBV7-9 with TRBJ2-1; 7 bases fit TRBD1. This CDR3 comprises 13 residues. Trimming at V came to 5 bases and at J to 10 bases, leaving 8 bases not matched to a gene. CDR1 and CDR2 (germline): SEHNR, FQNEAQ (reference sequence). The chain's CDR3 is CASSLGTVPEQFF. CDR3 sequence (DNA): TGTGCCAGCAGCCTCGGGACAGTTCCAGAGCAGTTCTTC. Full variable domain (rest looked up from reference TRBV7-9 and TRBJ2-1): DTGVSQNPRHKITKRGQNVTFRCDPISEHNRLYWYRQTLGQGPEFLTYFQNEAQLEKSRLLSDRFSAERPKGSFSTLEIQRTEQGDSAMYLCASSLGTVPEQFFGPGTRLTVL.

CDR3: CASRSGTSGNYEQYV. CDR3 bases: TGTGCCAGCAGATCCGGGACTAGCGGGAACTACGAGCAGTACGTC. The chain joins TRBV6-1 to TRBJ2-7, with 13 bases lining up with TRBD2. V lost 6 bases and J lost 3; bases outside the gene matches: 5. The CDR3 extends over 15 amino acids. The germline CDR1 and CDR2 sequences are MNHNS and SASEGT.

The chain couples TRBV20-1 to TRBJ1-2; 11 nucleotides align to TRBD1. V gave up 6 bases and J gave up 6 bases; unmatched junction bases: 6. Germline loops: CDR1 DFQATT, CDR2 SNEGSKA (reference sequence). The CDR3 has 13 residues. CDR3 sequence: CSAKDRGPDGYTF. The CDR3 coding sequence is TGCAGTGCCAAGGACAGGGGGCCCGATGGCTACACCTTC.

The rearrangement links TRBV29-1 to TRBJ2-1, with TRBD2 matching 12 bases. Per the germline V gene, CDR1 is SQVTM and CDR2 is ANQGSEA. J gave up 10 bases and V 5 bases, and 6 bases lay outside the gene matches. CDR3 length equals 13 residues. The CDR3: CSVLPLAGGEQFF. Written as DNA, the CDR3 is TGCAGCGTTCTTCCACTAGCGGGGGGCGAGCAGTTCTTC.

At least ten counts were recorded for this clonotype. The rearrangement joins TRBV11-2 to TRBJ2-7, with D tentatively TRBD1 (7 bases). V shed 4 bases and J shed 7 bases, with 20 bases lying between them. This CDR3 spans 15 amino acids. Looked up from germline, CDR1 is SGHAT and CDR2 is FQNNGV. In DNA, the CDR3 is TGTGCCAGCAGCTCCCCAAGGGGGCGGGACGGGGAGCAGTACTTC. It translates to CASSSPRGRDGEQYF.

This clonotype has just a few counts. One end of the junction varies from germline; a read error may be responsible. V and J are TRBV2 and TRBJ1-6; TRBD1 is a possible D gene (5 bases). There are 18 residues in the CDR3. Germline CDR1 is SNHLY and CDR2 is FYNNEI. The CDR3 sequence: CASRDASFPRSFNSPLHF. CDR3 bases: TGTGCCAGCCGGGACGCCAGTTTTCCCCGGTCCTTTAATTCACCCCTCCACTTT.

This clonotype was detected many times. This chain links TRBV14 with TRBJ2-2; D might be TRBD2 (6 bases). The CDR3 totals 18 residues. Trimming shortened V by 4 bases and J by 2 bases, and 20 bases separated the two germline ends. Germline values: CDR1 SGHDN, CDR2 FVKESK. The CDR3 region has the DNA TGTGCCAGCAGCCGAAGGTCAAGGGACTCCATAAACACCGGGGAGCTGTTTTTT. Amino acid sequence: CASSRRSRDSINTGELFF.

This clonotype was counted many times. The rearrangement uses TRBV4-3 and TRBJ2-5; 7 bases map to TRBD1. Trimming cost V 3 bases and J 2 bases; bases outside gene matches: 15. Germline CDR1 and CDR2: LGHNA and YSLEER. This CDR3 comprises 18 residues. CDR3 in amino acids: CASSHYPSTGEQQETQYF. CDR3 in DNA: TGCGCCAGCAGCCATTATCCCTCTACAGGGGAACAACAAGAGACCCAGTACTTC.

The chain joins TRBV24-1 to TRBJ2-1, with 7 bases aligning to TRBD2. Per the germline V gene, CDR1 is KGHDR and CDR2 is SFDVKD. There are 12 residues in the CDR3. V lost 9 bases to trimming and J lost 8 bases; unmatched junction nucleotides: 6. The CDR3 region is CATSTAGDEQFF. CDR3 nucleotide sequence: TGTGCCACCTCTACGGCGGGGGATGAGCAGTTCTTC.

The V gene is TRBV7-2, the J gene TRBJ1-3; D is unclear. The ends were cut back, 4 bases at V and 6 bases at J, with 10 bases in the middle. The CDR3 consists of 13 residues. In germline, CDR1 is SGHTA, CDR2 FQGNSA. CDR3 sequence reads: CASSSPSINTIYF. The CDR3 DNA reads TGTGCCAGCAGCTCCCCTTCCATAAACACCATATATTTT.

This rearrangement joins TRBV28 to TRBJ1-6, with D unclear. The germline gives CDR1 MDHEN, CDR2 SYDVKM. This CDR3 spans 13 amino acids. Trimming took 5 bases from V and 7 from J, leaving 9 bases between them. The CDR3 bases are TGTGCCAGCAGTCCCCCGGAGAATTCACCCCTCCACTTT. Translation: CASSPPENSPLHF.

This chain links TRBV2 with TRBJ2-3; D is unclear. The CDR3 covers 13 residues. Germline V gene lookup returns CDR1 SNHLY and CDR2 FYNNEI. Trimming shortened V by 2 bases and J by 1 base, and 4 bases separated the two germline ends. The CDR3 DNA is TGTGCCAGCAGTGAAACCCGCACAGATACGCAGTATTTT. It encodes CASSETRTDTQYF.

The chain couples TRBV11-2 to TRBJ2-3; D perhaps matches TRBD2 (7 bases). Trimming removed 0 bases from V and 10 bases from J, with 17 bases in between. CDR1 and CDR2 from the germline V gene are SGHAT and FQNNGV. The length of the CDR3 is 15 residues. Here the CDR3 DNA reads TGTGCCAGCAGCTTAGATTTGGGGGGGCTCCCCCCGCAGTATTTT. Encoded protein: CASSLDLGGLPPQYF.

The chain joins TRBV9 to TRBJ2-5; D is unclear. The CDR3 extends over 13 amino acids. Trimming took 2 bases from V and 5 from J, leaving 10 bases between them. Germline CDR1 and CDR2: SGDLS and YYNGEE. For the CDR3, the DNA is TGTGCCAGCAGCGTGTGGGGTCCTGAGACCCAGTACTTC. As protein: CASSVWGPETQYF.